This T cell receptor beta chain was identified in a study of cytomegalovirus exposure and HLA in healthy donors (dated by TCRdb to 2016 to 2017). Context from the whole study: An earlier analysis of some 500 of the donors reported about 250 Gb of sequence data and some 120 million unique TCR beta sequences from some 180 million T cells. Alongside the repertoire data, information on donor age, sex, ethnicity and CMV serostatus was compiled. Around 320 gigabases of sequencing data and 80 million or so unique TCR sequences were included in an early release covering roughly 600 HLA-typed donors. The later analysis used no new phenotypic data to find candidate immune exposures, relying instead on TCR beta sequences and their occurrence across donors. A later analysis re-analyzed previously published TCR beta repertoires from 500 to 700 donors and added high-resolution HLA genotyping to study TCR occurrence patterns. An earlier analysis of around 580 of the donors used high-throughput TCR beta sequencing to judge whether each TCR beta V gene segment behaved as functional or pseudogenic. Among the roughly 400 genotyped donors, approximately 76% belonged to the genetic ancestry cluster associated with self-reported Caucasian donors. A later genetic analysis took genome-wide SNP genotypes for about 55% of the roughly 700 donors and used that subset as a discovery cohort. Both class I and class II loci were covered by HLA typing, at four-digit resolution. The number of donors typed differed by locus, with about 629-630 for A, B, C, DRB1 and DQB1, around 560 for DQA1, over 600 for DPA1, and some 440 for DPB1. Roughly five DR-DQ haplotypes were handled as single units for association and clustering because linkage in the cohort was strong. Every repertoire in the discovery cohort had been generated on one and the same sequencing platform. The study was designed to test whether signatures of past pathogen exposure could be identified by cataloging public T cell receptors. Using immunosequencing, the study profiled T cell repertoires from 666 subjects and related those repertoires to cytomegalovirus serostatus. On average, 235,054 unique TCR beta nucleotide sequences were sequenced per donor among 398 genotyped donors of the cohort, with approximately 18% of those sequences being non-productive. To predict cytomegalovirus infection status, the study brought together high-throughput TCR immunosequencing, statistical association of individual TCRs with disease status, and machine learning. Besides the first cohort of hundreds of subjects, a separate validation cohort made up of around 120 different subjects was used. Overall study results and their limits: In an earlier analysis of 587 of the donors, most TCR beta V segments appeared in productive rearrangements about 87% or about 30% of the time, broadly matching IMGT annotations. Cytomegalovirus status was reported to be diagnosed by the classifier with high specificity and sensitivity in both the original and validation cohorts. A further reported finding was that TCR beta sequences accurately predicted the HLA-A and HLA-B alleles for most subjects in the first cohort. Because HLA typing was unavailable for some donors at each locus, only the typed subset was used in association tests. Some IMGT-functional V segments, including TRBV6-2 and TRBV6-3, could not be told apart with the 87-base-pair reads, so those segments were excluded. Compared with equally common non-associated chains, HLA-associated TCR beta chains in a later analysis were more clonally expanded and had lower generation probabilities. Three of the identified cytomegalovirus-associated TCR beta chains were confirmed in vitro to be specific for cytomegalovirus antigens. Across donors, most TCR sequences were observed very rarely, whereas some public TCRs were present in many individuals. Because counts were too low, approximately 18 rarely observed V segments, including chromosome 9 orphons, were excluded from the earlier analysis of 587 of the donors. In a later genetic analysis, a missense DCLRE1C variant was associated with V-gene and J-gene trimming of TCR beta chains, and the association was replicated in an independent cohort. Only TCR beta chains were sequenced in this cohort, and the absence of alpha or paired-chain data limited detectable features. A total of fewer than 200 TCR beta chains were listed by the study as associated with cytomegalovirus. Compared with the roughly 710-donor mean, donors in an Asian-associated ancestry cluster had fewer N-insertions in productive TCRs, according to a later genetic analysis. A later analysis associated approximately 17,000 TCR beta sequences with specific HLA alleles at a false discovery rate of 0.05. Most CMV-associated TCR beta chains appeared to be HLA-restricted in a later analysis, and the HLA associations seemed to be driven largely by CMV exposure. The presence/absence analyses assumed that sequencing depth was roughly uniform across donors, and that assumption may not be true. A cluster of highly shared sequence variants was judged likely to represent a technical artifact of the sequencing pipeline. When HLA alleles, especially DR and DQ, strongly co-occurred, TCR associations were difficult to assign to individual alleles. Linkage disequilibrium might explain the correlated functional status among segregating V segments, but an unknown experimental factor could not be ruled out. In a later analysis, the rate of TCR association differed among HLA loci, with DRB1 alleles having the most associated TCRs and HLA-C alleles having the fewest. Immune exposure information for the cohort was limited to CMV serostatus. A later analysis reported that several top co-occurrence clusters appeared linked to parvovirus B19, influenza, CMV and Epstein-Barr virus. It was suggested by the authors that the approach could potentially be generalized to other disease states and immunological phenotypes.

About this clone: Which antigen it targets is not known. The record has no base qualities; no much larger clone is one base away.

The cohort comprised some 700 healthy bone marrow donors. All cohort members were sampled while nominally healthy, although unrecorded immune exposures were likely present. The donor was CMV seronegative and was included in the group of a few hundred seronegative cohort members. A peripheral blood sample was provided by each donor, and peripheral blood mononuclear cells were used for TCR beta sequencing. The Qiagen DNeasy Blood Extraction Kit was used to extract genomic DNA from the blood cell samples. Clipping removes 4 bases from V and 4 bases from J, with 14 as the unmatched junction base count. The CDR3 goes from the cysteine to the phenylalanine over 17 residues. The kept DNA is CDR3 alone, 51 bases in frame from the first base. Via the germline V gene, CDR1 is SGDLS and CDR2 YYNGEE. Receptors were amplified or captured by the immunoSEQ multiplex PCR assay. The multiplex PCR relied on a mix of 60 forward primers for TCR Vbeta segments and 13 reverse primers for TCR Jbeta segments. The CDR3 region of rearranged TCR beta genes was amplified from genomic DNA with a multiplex PCR assay. The amplified TCR beta libraries were sequenced on the Illumina HiSeq System as 87-base-pair reads. The source study handled its data this way. In a later analysis, roughly 80 million unique TCR beta chains were counted across the roughly 610 repertoires, and roughly 11 million of these chains were shared by at least two donors. Raw reads were error-corrected and collapsed into unique sequences with a nearest-neighbor algorithm that merged closely related sequences to remove PCR and sequencing errors. To assign V, D and J gene segments, CDR3 sequences were aligned to IMGT reference sequences. For a sequence to be retained, at least a six-nucleotide match to both a V gene segment and a J gene segment was required. Rearrangements were called productive when the CDR3 lacked stop codons and stayed in frame with V and J; all others were non-productive. CDR3 was defined by IMGT convention, running from the second conserved V-encoded cysteine to the conserved J-encoded phenylalanine. The earlier analysis of 550 to 650 of the donors excluded any sequence lacking an unambiguous match to a single V gene segment. An earlier analysis of a few hundred of the donors classified V segments as functional when productive rearrangements were above 56.7% and as segregating when the standard deviation between donors was above 5%. A statistical classification framework was built to diagnose cytomegalovirus status from the catalog of TCR beta chain sequences. In a later analysis, V and J genes were assigned by comparing TCR nucleotide sequences against IMGT/GENE-DB human TR gene sequences. In a later analysis, CDR3 sequences and most-parsimonious VDJ recombination scenarios were assigned using the TCRdist pipeline. In a later analysis, each TCR beta chain was defined by its CDR3 amino acid sequence together with its V-gene family, and reads lacking a unique V-gene family were excluded. As a way to deal with suspected cross-contamination and a sequencing artifact, a later analysis dropped hundreds of nucleotide sequences that were highly shared and had low generation probability. In a later analysis, a clonal expansion index was calculated for each public chain from normalized within-repertoire ranks of inferred template counts. In a later analysis, generation probabilities were computed with a VDJ recombination model fitted to out-of-frame rearrangements, and the resulting probabilities were checked against IGoR. In a later analysis, TCR-TCR, TCR-HLA and TCR-CMV co-occurrence was scored with hypergeometric tests, and a repertoire-size bias correction was applied to TCR pairs. A later analysis estimated false discovery rates by permuting HLA or CMV assignments 20 times. In a later analysis, co-occurring TCRs were grouped using DBSCAN, and TCRdist sequence similarity was added for clustering within HLA-allele-positive subsets. For co-occurrence clustering, repertoires with fewer than 30,000 or more than 120,000 public chains were excluded, along with a handful of repertoires with anomalous nucleotide sharing. TCRdb obtained this table from immuneACCESS and retained in-frame rearrangements with V and J assigned. These tables miss some clones; where compared with another copy, unresolved V genes account for less than half of the shortfall, and the remainder is unexplained. V and J calls and clone size are given by that table; D and trimming were obtained from the DNA. This sample holds around 120,000 clones; 80% were observed only once. Of the sample, around 2.5% falls within the top ten clones.

This sequence was found in a man in his thirties or forties in good health and CMV-seronegative. The rearranged chain carries TRBV9 and TRBJ1-3, with 7 central nucleotides matching TRBD1. Specimen: PBMCs. CDR3 sequence: CASSPRSGQLAGNTIYF. The sequenced DNA: TGTGCCAGCAGCCCCCGATCGGGACAGCTCGCCGGAAACACCATATATTTT.